This TCR beta chain was sequenced for a study of cytomegalovirus exposure and HLA in healthy donors. On this clone: Its antigen is currently unknown.

General study findings and limits: Analysis was carried out at a later point, and it linked a missense DCLRE1C variant to TCR beta V- and J-gene trimming. The study listed 150 to 200 cytomegalovirus-associated TCR beta chains. The majority of CMV-associated TCR beta chains were reported as apparently HLA-restricted in a later analysis.

The CDR3 loop spans 16 amino acids. Germline CDR1 PRHDT, CDR2 FYEKMQ (reference sequence). V shed 4 bases, J shed 5 bases, and the junction held 8 bases outside the gene matches. Researchers ran the PCR with 60 Vbeta and 13 Jbeta primers. The table came from immunoSEQ multiplex PCR; TCRdb's copy has only in-frame clones and leaves some out. The sample includes about 94,000 clones, 81% of them seen just once. The chain joins TRBV13 to TRBJ2-5; 12 nucleotides agree with TRBD2. Specimen: PBMCs. This TCR was sampled from a human donor in good health. Here the CDR3 DNA reads TGTGCCAGCAGCTCTCAGACTAGCGGGAGCCCGGAGACCCAGTACTTC. Translated: CASSSQTSGSPETQYF.